Sequencing of this T cell receptor (beta chain) was carried out in a study of cytomegalovirus exposure and HLA in healthy donors. PCR involved 60 Vbeta and 13 Jbeta primers. The data were produced by immunoSEQ multiplex PCR, yet TCRdb's version contains in-frame clones alone and is incomplete. The sample lists some 120,000 clones, roughly 80% occurring once. This clone appeared once. The sequenced sample consisted of PBMCs. The clonotype was recovered from a man aged 40-49 years in good health and CMV-seronegative.

DNA of the CDR3: TGTGCCACCTCCGGACTAGCGGGCTACAATGAGCAGTTCTTC. Translation gives CATSGLAGYNEQFF. This sequence joins TRBV2 and TRBJ2-1; TRBD2 matches at 11 bases. Unmatched junction bases numbered 5, after V lost 10 bases and J lost 3 bases. The CDR3 has 14 amino acids. CDR1 is SNHLY, CDR2 FYNNEI, per germline. The full variable domain, completed using reference TRBV2 and TRBJ2-1, is EPEVTQTPSHQVTQMGQEVILRCVPISNHLYFYWYRQILGQKVEFLVSFYNNEISEKSEIFDDQFSVERPDGSNFTLKIRSTKLEDSAMYFCATSGLAGYNEQFFGPGTRLTVL.